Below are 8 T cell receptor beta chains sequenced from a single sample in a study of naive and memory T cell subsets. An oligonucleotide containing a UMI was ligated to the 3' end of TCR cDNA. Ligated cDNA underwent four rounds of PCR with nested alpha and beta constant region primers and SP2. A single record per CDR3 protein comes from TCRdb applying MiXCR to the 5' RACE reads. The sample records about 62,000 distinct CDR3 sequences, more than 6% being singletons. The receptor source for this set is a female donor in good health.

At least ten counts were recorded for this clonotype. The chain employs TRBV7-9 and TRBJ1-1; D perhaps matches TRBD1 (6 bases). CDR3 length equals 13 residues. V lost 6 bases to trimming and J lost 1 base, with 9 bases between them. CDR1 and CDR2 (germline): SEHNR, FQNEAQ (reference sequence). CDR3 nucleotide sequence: TGTGCCAGCAGACTGGACAGGAACACTGAAGCTTTCTTT. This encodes CASRLDRNTEAFF.

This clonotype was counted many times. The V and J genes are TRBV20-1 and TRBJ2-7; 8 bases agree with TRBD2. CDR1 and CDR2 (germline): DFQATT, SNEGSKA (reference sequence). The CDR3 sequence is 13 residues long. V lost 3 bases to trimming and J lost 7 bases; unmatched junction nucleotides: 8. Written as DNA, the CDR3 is TGCAGTGCTAGCGGCGGGGGGACCGGGGAGCAGTACTTC. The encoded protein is CSASGGGTGEQYF.

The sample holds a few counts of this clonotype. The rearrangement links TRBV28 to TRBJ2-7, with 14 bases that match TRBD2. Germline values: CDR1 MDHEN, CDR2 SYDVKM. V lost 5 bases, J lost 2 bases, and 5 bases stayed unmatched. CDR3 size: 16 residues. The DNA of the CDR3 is TGTGCCAGCAGTCTCGGGACTAGCGGGAGCCCCTACGAGCAGTACTTC. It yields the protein CASSLGTSGSPYEQYF.

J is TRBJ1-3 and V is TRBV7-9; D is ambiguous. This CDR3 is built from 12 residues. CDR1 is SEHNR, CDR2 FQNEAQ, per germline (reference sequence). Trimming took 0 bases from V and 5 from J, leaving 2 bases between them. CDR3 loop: CASSLARNTIYF. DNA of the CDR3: TGTGCCAGCAGCTTAGCAAGAAACACCATATATTTT.

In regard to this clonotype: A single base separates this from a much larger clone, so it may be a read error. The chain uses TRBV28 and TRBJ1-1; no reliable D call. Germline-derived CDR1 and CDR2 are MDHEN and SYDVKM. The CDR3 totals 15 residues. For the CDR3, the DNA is TGTACCAGCAGTTTATGGTCCCTCCTAGGGCGAGGAGCTTTCTTT. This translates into CTSSLWSLLGRGAFF.

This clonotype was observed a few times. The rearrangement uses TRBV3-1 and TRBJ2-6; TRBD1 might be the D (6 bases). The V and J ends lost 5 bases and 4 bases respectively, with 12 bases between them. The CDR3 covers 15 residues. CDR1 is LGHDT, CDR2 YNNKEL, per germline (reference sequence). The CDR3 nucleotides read TGTGCCAGCAGCGCTGGACAGTCCGGGGCCAACGTCCTGACTTTC. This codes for CASSAGQSGANVLTF.

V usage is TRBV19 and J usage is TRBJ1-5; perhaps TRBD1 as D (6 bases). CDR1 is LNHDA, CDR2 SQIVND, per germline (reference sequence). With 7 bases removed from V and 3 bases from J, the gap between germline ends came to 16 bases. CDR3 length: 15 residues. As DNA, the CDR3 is TGTGCCAGTATCTCTACCGGGACAAACAATCAGCCCCAGCATTTT. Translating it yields CASISTGTNNQPQHF.

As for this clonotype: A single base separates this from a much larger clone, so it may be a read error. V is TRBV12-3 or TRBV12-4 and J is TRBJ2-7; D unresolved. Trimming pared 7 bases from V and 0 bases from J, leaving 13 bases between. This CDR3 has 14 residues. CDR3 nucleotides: TGTGCCAGCACCCTCTCCTGGAGCTCCTACGAGCAGTACTTC. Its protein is CASTLSWSSYEQYF.